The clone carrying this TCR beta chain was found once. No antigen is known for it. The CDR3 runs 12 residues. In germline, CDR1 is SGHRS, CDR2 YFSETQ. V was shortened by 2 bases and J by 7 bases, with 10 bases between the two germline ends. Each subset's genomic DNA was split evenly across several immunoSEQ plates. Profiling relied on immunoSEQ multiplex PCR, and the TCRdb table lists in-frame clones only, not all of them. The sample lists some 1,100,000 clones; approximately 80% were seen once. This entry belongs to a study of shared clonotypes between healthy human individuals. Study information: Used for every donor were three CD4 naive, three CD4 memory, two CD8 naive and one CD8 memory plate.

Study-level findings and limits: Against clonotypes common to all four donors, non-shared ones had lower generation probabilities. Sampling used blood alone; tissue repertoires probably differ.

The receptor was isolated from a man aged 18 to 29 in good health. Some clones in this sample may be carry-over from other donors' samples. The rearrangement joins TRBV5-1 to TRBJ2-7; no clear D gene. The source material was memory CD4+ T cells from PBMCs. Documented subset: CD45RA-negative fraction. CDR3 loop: CASSLGLGEQYF. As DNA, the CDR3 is TGCGCCAGCAGCTTAGGTTTGGGGGAGCAGTACTTC.